This T cell receptor beta chain was found in a study of cytomegalovirus exposure and HLA in healthy donors. Findings and limits, study-wide: The study designated 150 or so TCR beta chains cytomegalovirus-associated. Accounts indicate the classifier identified cytomegalovirus status with strong specificity and sensitivity. Three of the chains that were CMV-associated were confirmed in vitro to be specific for CMV antigens.

Profiled with immunoSEQ multiplex PCR; TCRdb holds only in-frame clones, not every one. The profile shows 90,000 to 150,000 clones, roughly nine tenths of them singletons. The donors were members of the validation cohort comprising about 120 subjects, separate from the approximately 630-subject first cohort. With regard to this clone: The antigen remains undetermined.

The germline CDR1 and CDR2 sequences are SGHVS and FNYEAQ. This CDR3 contains 15 residues. With 4 bases clipped from V and 1 base from J, the junction kept 3 bases outside the gene matches. The TCR comes from a man between 18 and 35 years old in good health and CMV-seropositive. V gene TRBV7-6 combines with J gene TRBJ2-1, with 8 bases matching TRBD2. Sequencing used PBMCs. The CDR3: CASSSAGGSYNEQFF. For the CDR3, the DNA is TGTGCCAGCAGCTCGGCGGGGGGTTCCTACAATGAGCAGTTCTTC.